This T cell receptor (beta chain) was sequenced for a study of blood T cell repertoires in COVID-19. This table comes from immunoSEQ multiplex PCR, and its TCRdb copy is limited to in-frame clones, with some not included. The sample lists about 300,000 clones, roughly nine tenths occurring once. CDR3 length: 16 residues. The sequence was collected from a woman aged 50 to 65 who had been exposed to COVID-19. The sequenced sample was PBMCs or T cells enriched from blood (not recorded which). The V and J genes are TRBV21-1 and TRBJ1-3; the table calls TRBD1, which could not be checked here. TRBV21-1 is assigned pseudogene status. CDR3 in amino acids: CASSKPAGGVGNTIYF. In nucleotides, the CDR3 is TGTGCCAGCAGCAAACCCGCAGGGGGAGTGGGAAACACCATATATTTT.